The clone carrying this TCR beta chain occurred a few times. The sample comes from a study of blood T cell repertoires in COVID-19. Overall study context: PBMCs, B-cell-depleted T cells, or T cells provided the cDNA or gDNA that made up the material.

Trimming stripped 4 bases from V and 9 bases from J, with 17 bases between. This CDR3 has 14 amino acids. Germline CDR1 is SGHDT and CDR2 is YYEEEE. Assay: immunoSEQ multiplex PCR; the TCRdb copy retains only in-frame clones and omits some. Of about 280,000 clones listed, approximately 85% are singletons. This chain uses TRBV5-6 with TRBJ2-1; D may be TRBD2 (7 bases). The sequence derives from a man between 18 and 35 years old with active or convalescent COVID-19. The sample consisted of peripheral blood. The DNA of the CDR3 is TGTGCCAGCAGCCCCCCGGGGGGCTACGGTGAGCAGTTCTTC. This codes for CASSPPGGYGEQFF.